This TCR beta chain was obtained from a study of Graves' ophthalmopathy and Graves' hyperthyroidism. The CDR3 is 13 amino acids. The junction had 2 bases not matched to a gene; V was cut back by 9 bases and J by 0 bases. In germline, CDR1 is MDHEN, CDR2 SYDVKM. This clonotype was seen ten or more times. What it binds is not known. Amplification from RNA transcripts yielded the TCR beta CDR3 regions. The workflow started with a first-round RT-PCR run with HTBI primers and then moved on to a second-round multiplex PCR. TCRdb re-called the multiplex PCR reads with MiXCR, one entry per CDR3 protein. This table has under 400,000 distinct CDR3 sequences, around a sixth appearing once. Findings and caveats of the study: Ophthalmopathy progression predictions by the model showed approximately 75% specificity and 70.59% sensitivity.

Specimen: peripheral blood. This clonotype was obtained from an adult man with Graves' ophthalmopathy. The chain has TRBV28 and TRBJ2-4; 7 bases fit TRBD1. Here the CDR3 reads CASWTGAKNIQYF. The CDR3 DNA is TGTGCCAGTTGGACAGGAGCCAAAAACATTCAGTACTTC.